This TCR beta chain stems from a study of blood T cell repertoires in COVID-19. Losses at the gene ends were 5 bases for V and 2 bases for J; bases not matched to a gene: 4. Germline V CDR1 and CDR2: MRHNA, SNTAGT. This CDR3 is built from 14 residues. The table came from immunoSEQ multiplex PCR; TCRdb's copy has only in-frame clones and leaves some out. In the table there are 250,000 or so clones, more than 75% of which are singletons. The specimen sequenced was peripheral blood. The V and J genes are TRBV6-4 and TRBJ2-3; 7 bases line up with TRBD1. The source is a middle-aged man with active or convalescent COVID-19. The CDR3 DNA reads TGTGCCAGCAGTCCGGACAGGTACACAGATACGCAGTATTTT. Its protein product is CASSPDRYTDTQYF.